This T cell receptor beta chain originates from a study of blood T cell repertoires in COVID-19. Looking at the study overall: Material from acute and convalescent COVID-19 was sourced from the United States, Italy and Spain.

In the source study's methods: Scientists estimated how many nucleated cells there were by amplifying reference gene primers. The repertoire was sequenced with immunoSEQ multiplex PCR; TCRdb's copy has only in-frame clones and lacks some. V and J calls and clone size are those listed in that table; D and trimming were worked out from the DNA. The sample records around 250,000 clones, around 80% being singletons. The CDR3 is 14 residues long. Germline CDR1 ENHRY, CDR2 SYGVKD. Deletions cut 6 bases from V and 6 bases from J, with 14 bases between. Sequencing input: peripheral blood. The receptor was isolated from an elderly man with acute or convalescent COVID-19. V gene TRBV10-3 combines with J gene TRBJ2-2, with D possibly TRBD2 on 5 matching bases. The CDR3, as DNA: TGTGCCATCAGGGGAGACCTAGAATCCGGGGAGCTGTTTTTT. Translated: CAIRGDLESGELFF.